Following are 21 T cell receptor beta chains from one sample sequenced in a study of monozygotic twins with inflammatory bowel disease. TCRdb reworked the 5' RACE reads into one entry per CDR3 protein, no DNA. The listing records some 200,000 distinct CDR3 sequences. The sequenced sample was blood. Receptors originate from a human donor with ulcerative colitis or Crohn's disease, or a healthy co-twin of an affected twin (not recorded which).

V and J are TRBV19 and TRBJ1-1. CDR3 length: 13 residues. The V gene's germline CDR1 is LNHDA and CDR2 SQIVND (reference sequence). This CDR3 reads CASSPEMNTEAFF.

The rearrangement uses TRBV29-1 and TRBJ1-3. The CDR3 runs 14 residues. Germline CDR1 SQVTM, CDR2 ANQGSEA. CDR3 in amino acids: CSVDDQRHGNTIYF.

The chain couples TRBV10-3 to TRBJ1-1. CDR1 and CDR2 (germline): ENHRY, SYGVKD. The CDR3 extends over 12 amino acids. CDR3 in amino acids: CAISGANTEAFF.

The rearrangement uses TRBV5-1 and TRBJ2-2; TCRdb's D call of TRBD1 is untestable without DNA. Germline V gene sequence: CDR1 SGHRS, CDR2 YFSETQ. This CDR3 has 18 amino acids. The CDR3 protein is CASTLGQGAGRNTGELFF. The variable domain in full, with the rest retrieved from reference TRBV5-1 and TRBJ2-2, is KAGVTQTPRYLIKTRGQQVTLSCSPISGHRSVSWYQQTPGQGLQFLFEYFSETQRNKGNFPGRFSGRQFSNSRSEMNVSTLELGDSALYLCASTLGQGAGRNTGELFFGEGSRLTVL.

The chain uses TRBV24-1 and TRBJ1-5; the D call of TRBD1 rests on TCRdb alone, since no DNA is present to check it. CDR1 KGHDR and CDR2 SFDVKD come from the germline V gene. CDR3 length equals 14 residues. The CDR3 spells CATSGPGDIQPQHF.

The chain recombines TRBV7-9 with TRBJ2-4. Per the germline V gene, CDR1 is SEHNR and CDR2 is FQNEAQ (reference sequence). This CDR3 has 13 residues. The CDR3 here is CASSLGSQNIQYF.

V is TRBV24-1 and J is TRBJ1-1. The germline gives CDR1 KGHDR, CDR2 SFDVKD. The CDR3 length is 13 residues. The CDR3 is CATSDPIRTEAFF.

The chain employs TRBV5-1 and TRBJ1-5; TCRdb's D gene call, TRBD1, goes unchecked for lack of DNA. The CDR3 runs to 15 residues. The V gene's germline CDR1 is SGHRS and CDR2 YFSETQ. The CDR3 reads CASSLEGSVRQPQHF.

The V gene is TRBV24-1, the J gene TRBJ2-1; TCRdb's D call of TRBD1 is untestable without DNA. Per germline, CDR1 KGHDR and CDR2 SFDVKD. CDR3 length: 14 residues. This CDR3 is CATTQTGDYNEQFF.

The genes are TRBV6-1 and TRBJ1-2; the TCRdb call, TRBD1, lacks DNA for checking. Germline CDR1 reads MNHNS; CDR2 reads SASEGT. The CDR3 totals 14 residues. This CDR3 reads CASRTPTGNHGYTF.

The chain has TRBV5-1 and TRBJ2-5; the TCRdb call, TRBD1, lacks DNA for checking. This CDR3 comprises 14 residues. CDR1 is SGHRS, CDR2 YFSETQ, per germline. The CDR3 protein is CASSSGTVQETQYF.

This chain links TRBV25-1 with TRBJ1-2; TCRdb proposes TRBD1, but this gene call is untestable without DNA. Germline V lookup: CDR1 MGHDK, CDR2 SYGVNS. CDR3 length: 12 residues. CDR3 loop: CASSEGGYGYTF.

The chain is built from TRBV29-1 and TRBJ2-7; TCRdb calls TRBD1, which cannot be checked without DNA. The CDR3 spans 13 residues. CDR1 is SQVTM, CDR2 ANQGSEA, per germline. The CDR3 protein is CSAWQGWTYEQYF.

The chain couples TRBV18 to TRBJ1-4. The CDR3 sequence is 12 residues long. From germline, CDR1 is KGHSH and CDR2 LQKENI. The chain's CDR3 is CASSATNEKLFF.

This rearrangement joins TRBV19 to TRBJ1-6; TCRdb outputs TRBD1, but without DNA this stays unchecked. The CDR3 has 15 residues. Germline V gene data show CDR1 as LNHDA and CDR2 as SQIVND (reference sequence). CDR3 amino acids: CASKGRWEAHSPLHF.

V and J are TRBV12-3 or TRBV12-4 and TRBJ2-1; absent DNA, TCRdb's TRBD1 call cannot be checked. The CDR3 runs 15 residues. This chain's CDR3 is CASSLWGGGDNEQFF.

The V and J genes are TRBV12-3 or TRBV12-4 and TRBJ1-2; TCRdb lists TRBD1, though no DNA is available to test this call. The CDR3 runs 13 residues. CDR3 amino acids: CASSFRGDTSYTF.

The chain is built from TRBV24-1 and TRBJ1-2; TCRdb names TRBD1, which stays unverified in the absence of DNA. The germline V gene has CDR1 KGHDR and CDR2 SFDVKD. CDR3 size: 14 residues. The CDR3 reads CATSEGTGLEGYTF.

The rearrangement joins TRBV15 to TRBJ1-2. This CDR3 is 15 amino acids long. In germline, CDR1 is LNHNV, CDR2 YYDKDF (reference sequence). CDR3 loop: CATSRPRPSNYGYTF.

This chain connects TRBV3-1 to TRBJ1-2; the D call of TRBD1 rests on TCRdb alone, since no DNA is present to check it. The germline gives CDR1 LGHDT, CDR2 YNNKEL (reference sequence). The CDR3 spans 15 residues. CDR3 in amino acids: CASSLGPTGNYGYTF. The variable domain in full, with the rest retrieved from reference TRBV3-1 and TRBJ1-2, is DTAVSQTPKYLVTQMGNDKSIKCEQNLGHDTMYWYKQDSKKFLKIMFSYNNKELIINETVPNRFSPKSPDKAHLNLHINSLELGDSAVYFCASSLGPTGNYGYTFGSGTRLTVV.

This chain joins TRBV20-1 and TRBJ1-5. Germline V gene data show CDR1 as DFQATT and CDR2 as SNEGSKA (reference sequence). This CDR3 comprises 15 residues. The CDR3: CSAREWAGGNQPQHF.